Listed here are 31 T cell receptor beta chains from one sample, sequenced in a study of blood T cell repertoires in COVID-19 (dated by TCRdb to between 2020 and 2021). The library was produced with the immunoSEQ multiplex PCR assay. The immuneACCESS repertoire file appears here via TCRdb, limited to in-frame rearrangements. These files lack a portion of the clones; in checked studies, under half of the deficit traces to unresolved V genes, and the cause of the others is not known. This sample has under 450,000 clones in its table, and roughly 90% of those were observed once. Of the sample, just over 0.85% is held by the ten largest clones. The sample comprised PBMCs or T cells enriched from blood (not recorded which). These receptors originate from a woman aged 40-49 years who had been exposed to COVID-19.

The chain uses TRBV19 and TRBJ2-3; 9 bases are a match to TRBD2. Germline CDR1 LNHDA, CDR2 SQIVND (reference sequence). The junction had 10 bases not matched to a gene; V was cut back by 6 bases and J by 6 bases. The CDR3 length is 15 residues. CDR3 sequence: CASRKSSGGRDTQYF. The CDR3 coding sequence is TGTGCCAGTAGAAAATCCAGCGGGGGGCGGGATACGCAGTATTTT.

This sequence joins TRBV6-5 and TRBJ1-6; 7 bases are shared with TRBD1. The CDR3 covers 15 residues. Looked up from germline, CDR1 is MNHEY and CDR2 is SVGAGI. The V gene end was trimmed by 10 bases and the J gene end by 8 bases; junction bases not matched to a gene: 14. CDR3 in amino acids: CATQLGQARHSPLHF. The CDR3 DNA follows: TGTGCCACTCAGCTAGGACAGGCCCGGCATTCACCCCTCCACTTT.

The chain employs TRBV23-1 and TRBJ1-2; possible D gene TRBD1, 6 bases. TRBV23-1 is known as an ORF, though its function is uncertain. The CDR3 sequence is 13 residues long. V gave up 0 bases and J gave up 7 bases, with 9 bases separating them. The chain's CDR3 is CASSQSRGGGYTF. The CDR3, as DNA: TGCGCCAGCAGTCAATCGAGAGGGGGTGGCTACACCTTC.

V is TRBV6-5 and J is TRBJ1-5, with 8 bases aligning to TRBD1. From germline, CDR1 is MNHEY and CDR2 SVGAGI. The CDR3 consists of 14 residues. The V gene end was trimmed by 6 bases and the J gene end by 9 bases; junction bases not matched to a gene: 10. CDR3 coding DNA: TGTGCCAGCAGCCCGGGACAGGACCTCTCGCCCCAGCATTTT. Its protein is CASSPGQDLSPQHF.

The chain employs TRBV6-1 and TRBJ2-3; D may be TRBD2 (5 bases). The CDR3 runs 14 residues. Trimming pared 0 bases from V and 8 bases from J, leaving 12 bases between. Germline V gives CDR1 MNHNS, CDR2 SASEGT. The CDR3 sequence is CASSEASGGRTQYF. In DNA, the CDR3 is TGTGCCAGCAGTGAAGCATCAGGAGGTCGTACGCAGTATTTT.

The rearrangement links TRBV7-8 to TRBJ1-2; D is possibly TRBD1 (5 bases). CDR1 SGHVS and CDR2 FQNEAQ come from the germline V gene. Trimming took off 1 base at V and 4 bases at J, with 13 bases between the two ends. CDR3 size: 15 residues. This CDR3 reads CASSLEAGYGYGYTF. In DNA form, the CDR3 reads TGTGCCAGCAGCTTAGAGGCAGGGTATGGCTATGGCTACACCTTC.

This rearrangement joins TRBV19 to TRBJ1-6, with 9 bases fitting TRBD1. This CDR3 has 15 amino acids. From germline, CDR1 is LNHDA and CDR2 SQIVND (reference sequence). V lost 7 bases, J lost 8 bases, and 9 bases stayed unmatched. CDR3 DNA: TGTGCCAGTAACCACCGGGACAGGGCCGATTCACCCCTCCACTTT. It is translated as CASNHRDRADSPLHF.

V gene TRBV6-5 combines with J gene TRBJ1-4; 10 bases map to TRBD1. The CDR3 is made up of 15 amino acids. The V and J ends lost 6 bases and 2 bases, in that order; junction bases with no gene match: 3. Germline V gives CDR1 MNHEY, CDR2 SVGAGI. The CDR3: CASSDRGQTNEKLFF. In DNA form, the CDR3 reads TGTGCCAGCAGCGACAGGGGGCAGACTAATGAAAAACTGTTTTTT.

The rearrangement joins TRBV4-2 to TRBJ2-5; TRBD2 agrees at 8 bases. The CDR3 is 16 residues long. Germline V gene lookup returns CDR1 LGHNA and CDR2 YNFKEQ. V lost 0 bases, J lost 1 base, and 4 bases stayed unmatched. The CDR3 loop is CASSQDGTSGQETQYF. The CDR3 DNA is TGTGCCAGCAGCCAAGACGGTACTAGCGGCCAAGAGACCCAGTACTTC.

For the CDR3, the DNA is TGCGCCAGCAGAAAGGGACTAGCGGGGGTTTCTGGGGCCAACGTCCTGACTTTC. Translating it yields CASRKGLAGVSGANVLTF. The chain uses TRBV5-1 and TRBJ2-6, with 14 bases lining up with TRBD2. The V gene's germline CDR1 is SGHRS and CDR2 YFSETQ. V was pared by 5 bases and J by 1 base, with 5 bases of the junction left unmatched. This CDR3 has 18 amino acids.

In DNA form, the CDR3 reads TGTGCCAGCAGCTCCAAGAGAGGGGGCGAAAACACCATATATTTT. It translates to CASSSKRGGENTIYF. This chain uses TRBV11-2 with TRBJ1-3, with 7 bases fitting TRBD1. This CDR3 comprises 15 residues. Trimming removed 4 bases from V and 6 bases from J; junction bases left unmatched: 9. CDR1 and CDR2 (germline): SGHAT, FQNNGV.

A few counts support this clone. This CDR3 is CASSRTGGNTEAFF. The CDR3 DNA reads as TGTGCCAGCAGTAGGACAGGGGGGAACACTGAAGCTTTCTTT. This chain uses TRBV2 with TRBJ1-1, with 10 bases lining up with TRBD1. V lost 5 bases, J lost 1 base, and 1 base stayed unmatched. The CDR3 length is 14 residues. Germline CDR1 is SNHLY and CDR2 is FYNNEI. Looking up the rest from reference TRBV2 and TRBJ1-1 gives the full variable domain: EPEVTQTPSHQVTQMGQEVILRCVPISNHLYFYWYRQILGQKVEFLVSFYNNEISEKSEIFDDQFSVERPDGSNFTLKIRSTKLEDSAMYFCASSRTGGNTEAFFGQGTRLTVV.

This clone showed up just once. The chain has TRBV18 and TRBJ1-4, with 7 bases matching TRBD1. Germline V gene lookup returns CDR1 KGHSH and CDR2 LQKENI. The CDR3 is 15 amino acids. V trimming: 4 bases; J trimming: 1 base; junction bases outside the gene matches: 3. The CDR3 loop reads CASSRTGITNEKLFF. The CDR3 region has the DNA TGTGCCAGCTCACGGACAGGCATAACTAATGAAAAACTGTTTTTT.

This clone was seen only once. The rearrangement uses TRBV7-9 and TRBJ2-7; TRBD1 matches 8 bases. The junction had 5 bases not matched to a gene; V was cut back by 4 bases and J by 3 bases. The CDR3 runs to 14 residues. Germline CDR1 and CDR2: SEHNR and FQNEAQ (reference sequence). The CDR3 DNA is TGTGCCAGCAGCTCCGACAGGGGTGGCTACGAGCAGTACTTC. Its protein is CASSSDRGGYEQYF. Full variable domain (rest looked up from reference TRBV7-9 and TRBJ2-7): DTGVSQNPRHKITKRGQNVTFRCDPISEHNRLYWYRQTLGQGPEFLTYFQNEAQLEKSRLLSDRFSAERPKGSFSTLEIQRTEQGDSAMYLCASSSDRGGYEQYFGPGTRLTVT.

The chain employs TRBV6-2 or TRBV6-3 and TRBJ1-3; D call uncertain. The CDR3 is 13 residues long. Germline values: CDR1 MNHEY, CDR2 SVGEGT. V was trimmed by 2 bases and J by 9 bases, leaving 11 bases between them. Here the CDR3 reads CASSYPAGSTIYF. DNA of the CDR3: TGTGCCAGCAGTTACCCAGCGGGCTCCACCATATATTTT.

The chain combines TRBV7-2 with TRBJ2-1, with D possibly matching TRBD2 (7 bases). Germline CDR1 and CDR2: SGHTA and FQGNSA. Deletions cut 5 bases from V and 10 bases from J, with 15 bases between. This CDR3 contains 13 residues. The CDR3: CASSPRGGNEQFF. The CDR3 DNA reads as TGTGCCAGCAGCCCTAGGGGGGGAAACGAGCAGTTCTTC.

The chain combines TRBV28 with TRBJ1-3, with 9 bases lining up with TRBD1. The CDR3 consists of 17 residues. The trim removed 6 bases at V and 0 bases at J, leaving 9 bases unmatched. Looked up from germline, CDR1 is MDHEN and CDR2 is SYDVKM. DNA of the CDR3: TGTGCCAGCAGACTGCGAGGACAGGGGATCTCTGGAAACACCATATATTTT. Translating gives CASRLRGQGISGNTIYF.

DNA of the CDR3: TGTGCCAGTCAACAGGGCTACGAGCAGTACTTC. Protein sequence: CASQQGYEQYF. This chain uses TRBV19 with TRBJ2-7; perhaps TRBD1 as D (6 bases). The V gene's germline CDR1 is LNHDA and CDR2 SQIVND (reference sequence). Trimming took 8 bases from V and 3 from J, leaving 8 bases between them. There are 11 residues in the CDR3.

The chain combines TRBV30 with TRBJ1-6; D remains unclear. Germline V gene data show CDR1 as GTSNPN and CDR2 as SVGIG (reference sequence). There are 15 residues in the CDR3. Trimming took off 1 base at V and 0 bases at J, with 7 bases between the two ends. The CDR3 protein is CAWSGRSSYNSPLHF. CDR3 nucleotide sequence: TGTGCCTGGAGTGGGAGGAGCTCCTATAATTCACCCCTCCACTTT.

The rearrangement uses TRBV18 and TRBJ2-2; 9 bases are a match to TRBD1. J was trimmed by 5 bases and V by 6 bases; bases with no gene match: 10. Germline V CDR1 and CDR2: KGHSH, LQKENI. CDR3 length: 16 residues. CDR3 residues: CASSPLTGGETGELFF. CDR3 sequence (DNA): TGTGCCAGCTCCCCTCTAACAGGGGGCGAAACCGGGGAGCTGTTTTTT.

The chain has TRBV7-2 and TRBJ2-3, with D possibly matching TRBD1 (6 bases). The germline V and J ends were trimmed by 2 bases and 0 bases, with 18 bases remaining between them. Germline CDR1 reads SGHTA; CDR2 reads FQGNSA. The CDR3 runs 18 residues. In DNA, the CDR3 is TGTGCCAGCAGCTTATTGGGGACGACAGGAAGGAGCACAGATACGCAGTATTTT. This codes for CASSLLGTTGRSTDTQYF. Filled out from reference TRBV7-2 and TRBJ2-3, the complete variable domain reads GAGVSQSPSNKVTEKGKDVELRCDPISGHTALYWYRQSLGQGLEFLIYFQGNSAPDKSGLPSDRFSAERTGGSVSTLTIQRTQQEDSAVYLCASSLLGTTGRSTDTQYFGPGTRLTVL.

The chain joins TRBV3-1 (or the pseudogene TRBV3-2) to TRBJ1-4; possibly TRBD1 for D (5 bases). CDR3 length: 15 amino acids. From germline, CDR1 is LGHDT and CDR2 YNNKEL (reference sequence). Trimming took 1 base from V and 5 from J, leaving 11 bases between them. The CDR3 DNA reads TGTGCCAGCAGCCAAGGCGGGGGAAACAATGAAAAACTGTTTTTT. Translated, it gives CASSQGGGNNEKLFF.

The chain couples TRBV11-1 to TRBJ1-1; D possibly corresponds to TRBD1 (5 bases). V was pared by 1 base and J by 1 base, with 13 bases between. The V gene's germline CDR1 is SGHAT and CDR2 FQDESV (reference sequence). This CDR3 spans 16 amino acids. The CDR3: CASSLEGRAKNTEAFF. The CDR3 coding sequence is TGTGCCAGCAGCTTAGAGGGCAGGGCGAAGAACACTGAAGCTTTCTTT.

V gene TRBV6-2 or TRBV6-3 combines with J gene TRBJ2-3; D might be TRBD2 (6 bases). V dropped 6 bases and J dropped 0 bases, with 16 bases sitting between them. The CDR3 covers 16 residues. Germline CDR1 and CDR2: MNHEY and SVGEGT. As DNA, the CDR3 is TGTGCCAGCAGCCCAGGTGGGGGGACTAGCACAGATACGCAGTATTTT. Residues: CASSPGGGTSTDTQYF.

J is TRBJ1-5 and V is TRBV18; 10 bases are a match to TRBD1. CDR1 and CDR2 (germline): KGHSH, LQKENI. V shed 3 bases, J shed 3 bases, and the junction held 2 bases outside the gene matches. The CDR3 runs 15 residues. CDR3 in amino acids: CASSPTGGNNQPQHF. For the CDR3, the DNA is TGTGCCAGCTCACCGACAGGGGGCAACAATCAGCCCCAGCATTTT.

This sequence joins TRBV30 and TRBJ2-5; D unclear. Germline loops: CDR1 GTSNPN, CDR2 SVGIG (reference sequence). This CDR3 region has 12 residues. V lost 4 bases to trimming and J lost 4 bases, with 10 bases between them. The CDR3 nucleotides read TGTGCCTGGACGAGAAGTACAGAGACCCAGTACTTC. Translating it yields CAWTRSTETQYF.

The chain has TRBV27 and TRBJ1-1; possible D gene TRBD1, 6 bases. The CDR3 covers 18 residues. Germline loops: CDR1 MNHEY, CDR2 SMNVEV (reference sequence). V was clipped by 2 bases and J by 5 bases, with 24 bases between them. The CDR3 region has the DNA TGTGCCAGCAGTTTAAGCCAATGGGAAAGGGGGAAAGGGACTGAAGCTTTCTTT. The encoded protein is CASSLSQWERGKGTEAFF.

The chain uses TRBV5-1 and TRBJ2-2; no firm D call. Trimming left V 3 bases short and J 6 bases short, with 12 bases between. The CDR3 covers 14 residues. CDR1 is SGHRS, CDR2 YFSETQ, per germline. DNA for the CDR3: TGCGCCAGCAGCTCGGCTAGTTTCGCCGGGGAGCTGTTTTTT. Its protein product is CASSSASFAGELFF.

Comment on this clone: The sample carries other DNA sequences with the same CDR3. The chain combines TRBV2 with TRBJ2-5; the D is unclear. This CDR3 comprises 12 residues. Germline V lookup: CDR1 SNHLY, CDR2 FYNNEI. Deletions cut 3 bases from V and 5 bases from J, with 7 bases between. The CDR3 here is CASSEVGETQYF. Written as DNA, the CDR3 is TGTGCCAGCAGTGAGGTCGGGGAGACCCAGTACTTC.

The CDR3 is CASSLGGQGNEGYTF. In nucleotides, the CDR3 is TGTGCCAGCAGCTTAGGAGGACAGGGAAATGAAGGCTACACCTTC. This rearrangement joins TRBV7-9 to TRBJ1-2; 8 bases map to TRBD1. Germline V gene lookup returns CDR1 SEHNR and CDR2 FQNEAQ (reference sequence). With 1 base clipped from V and 8 bases from J, the junction kept 9 bases outside the gene matches. This CDR3 has 15 amino acids.

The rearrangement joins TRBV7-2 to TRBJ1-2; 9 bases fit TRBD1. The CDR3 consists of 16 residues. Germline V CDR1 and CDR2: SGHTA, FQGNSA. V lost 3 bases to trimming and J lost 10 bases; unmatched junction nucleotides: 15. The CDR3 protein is CASSLSSNRGRWDYTF. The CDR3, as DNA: TGTGCCAGCAGCTTGTCTTCTAACAGGGGGCGATGGGACTACACCTTC.